These 8 T cell receptor beta chains were all obtained from the same sample, sequenced in a study of beta chain features in type 1 diabetes. Study findings and constraints: Within each of all four CD4+ subsets, Type 1 diabetes patients had TCRB CDR3s that were moderately but significantly shorter.

What was sequenced were expressed TCRB transcripts, since all of the isolated RNA had been reverse transcribed. Sequenced by immunoSEQ multiplex PCR; TCRdb stores in-frame clones only, minus some. Among a few hundred thousand clones, approximately 12% were seen once, and the ten largest hold nearly 0.015%. No antigen is known for these receptors. Sequenced material: naive CD4+ T cells from blood. Every receptor here comes from a woman aged 18-29 years with type 1 diabetes.

This chain links TRBV29-1 with TRBJ1-2, with 7 bases aligning to TRBD1. This CDR3 contains 11 residues. Germline CDR1 reads SQVTM; CDR2 reads ANQGSEA. J gave up 4 bases and V 7 bases, and 3 bases lay outside the gene matches. CDR3: CSAGTAYGYTF. DNA of the CDR3: TGCAGCGCTGGGACAGCCTATGGCTACACCTTC. Looking up the rest from reference TRBV29-1 and TRBJ1-2 gives the full variable domain: SAVISQKPSRDICQRGTSLTIQCQVDSQVTMMFWYRQQPGQSLTLIATANQGSEATYESGFVIDKFPISRPNLTFSTLTVSNMSPEDSSIYLCSAGTAYGYTFGSGTRLTVV.

This chain uses TRBV5-1 with TRBJ1-1; D uncertain. The CDR3 length is 13 residues. Trimming shortened V by 0 bases and J by 8 bases, and 11 bases separated the two germline ends. The germline CDR1 and CDR2 sequences are SGHRS and YFSETQ. In DNA form, the CDR3 reads TGCGCCAGCAGCTTGGAAGAAGTAACAGAAGCTTTCTTT. This sequence encodes CASSLEEVTEAFF.

The chain has TRBV15 and TRBJ2-7, with 11 nucleotides matching TRBD1. Germline CDR1 reads LNHNV; CDR2 reads YYDKDF (reference sequence). The CDR3 spans 14 residues. V gave up 3 bases and J gave up 4 bases; unmatched junction bases: 2. The DNA of the CDR3 is TGTGCCACCAGCAGGGACAGGGGGCAATACGAGCAGTACTTC. The encoded protein is CATSRDRGQYEQYF.

CDR3 bases: TGTGCCAGCAGCACTAGACTGTGGCGCGATGAGCAGTTCTTC. This sequence encodes CASSTRLWRDEQFF. The gene calls are TRBV21-1 and TRBJ2-1; the table's D gene call, TRBD2, was not cross checked with the DNA. TRBV21-1 is designated a pseudogene. This CDR3 is 14 amino acids long.

This clone came up a few times. The V gene is TRBV11-2, the J gene TRBJ2-7; the match to TRBD1 covers 8 bases. Germline V gene data show CDR1 as SGHAT and CDR2 as FQNNGV. The V segment lost 5 bases and the J segment 5 bases; nucleotides outside the gene matches: 11. The CDR3 is 15 residues long. CDR3 sequence: CASSPTSTGGDEQYF. For the CDR3, the DNA is TGTGCCAGCAGCCCTACCTCCACAGGGGGTGACGAGCAGTACTTC.

V usage is TRBV6-6 and J usage is TRBJ2-1; D call uncertain. Trimming removed 2 bases at V and 0 bases at J, with 8 bases between. Germline V gene sequence: CDR1 MNHNY, CDR2 SVGAGI (reference sequence). There are 15 residues in the CDR3. The CDR3 loop reads CASSYPPVSYNEQFF. DNA for the CDR3: TGTGCCAGCAGTTACCCACCAGTCTCCTACAATGAGCAGTTCTTC.

This clone was picked up a small number of times. This chain connects TRBV6-5 to TRBJ1-5; D remains unclear. Germline V gene data show CDR1 as MNHEY and CDR2 as SVGAGI. Trimming pared 6 bases from V and 3 bases from J, leaving 9 bases between. The CDR3 is 13 residues long. CDR3 sequence: CASRIRDNQPQHF. DNA of the CDR3: TGTGCCAGCAGAATCCGGGACAATCAGCCCCAGCATTTT.

The table lists this clone with a few counts. The genes are TRBV27 and TRBJ1-2, with a weak D call TRBD1 (5 bases). Germline V lookup: CDR1 MNHEY, CDR2 SMNVEV (reference sequence). The CDR3 runs to 13 residues. The V end lost 2 bases, the J end lost 8 bases, and 12 bases lay between the germline ends. The CDR3: CASSLRIREGYTF. DNA of the CDR3: TGTGCCAGCAGTTTACGCATCAGGGAAGGCTACACCTTC.